This T cell receptor (beta chain) was found in a study of breast tumors, draining lymph nodes, adjacent tissues (dated by TCRdb to the mid-2010s). Some background on the complete study: TCR beta repertoires were compared across tumor, adjacent nontumor tissue and axillary lymph nodes obtained from breast cancer patients. The study aimed to assess the relationships and possible T-cell exchange between tumor, surrounding tissue and draining lymph node repertoires in human breast cancer.

Counted from cysteine to phenylalanine, this CDR3 has 11 amino acids. Only the CDR3 part of the read is kept: 33 bases, read in frame from the first base. V and J are truncated by 3 bases and 5 bases respectively, leaving an intervening sequence of 5 bases. From the germline V gene, CDR1 is MDHEN and CDR2 is SYDVKM. The paper as a whole reports these results and caveats: The conclusion that tumor T cells originate in lymph nodes was presented as consistent with a hypothesis rather than as directly demonstrated. The data were considered consistent with most tumor T cells being derived from the lymph node and subsequently expanding within tumor tissue. The similarity between tumor and nontumor tissue repertoires was significantly greater in luminal-like breast cancer than in basal-like breast cancer. Tumors showed preferential V and J gene usage, and their T-cell repertoire diversity fell below that of lymph nodes yet above that of nontumor tissue.

The axillary draining lymph nodes of breast cancer patients were the source of the lymph node samples. The data were produced on an Illumina HiSeq 2000. TCR beta chain libraries were generated by multiplex PCR amplification. The amplified TCR beta chain products were analyzed by high-throughput sequencing. TCRdb cleaned the public reads at Q25 with fastp, built clones with MiXCR and kept in-frame beta chains. When rows share a CDR3 protein, they turn into one entry using the most common DNA and genes. The sample table shows under 300,000 distinct CDR3 sequences, and about 34% are seen once. In total, the top ten clones hold 3.6% of the sample. Turning to this clonotype: What antigen it recognizes has not been identified. Base quality data are lacking; no much larger clone is found one base away.

The sample consisted of axillary lymph node tissue. The chain joins TRBV28 to TRBJ2-7; no D gene is confidently identified. The sequence came from a female donor with breast cancer. Some clones in this sample may be carry-over from other donors' samples. The encoded CDR3 is CASSFADEQYF. The DNA reads TGTGCCAGCAGTTTTGCCGACGAGCAGTACTTC.